This T cell receptor (beta chain) was identified in a study of breast tumors, draining lymph nodes, adjacent tissues. TCRdb ran MiXCR on the multiplex PCR reads and lists one entry per CDR3 protein. The table lists 180,000 or so distinct CDR3 sequences, around 29% of them singletons. Axillary draining lymph nodes of breast cancer patients supplied the node samples. The length of the CDR3 is 13 residues. Trimming left V 4 bases short and J 8 bases short, with 12 bases between. CDR1 and CDR2 (germline): LNHDA, SQIVND (reference sequence). Findings and caveats of the study: Tumor repertoires ranked between lymph nodes and nontumor tissue in diversity, with V and J gene preferences.

As concerns this clonotype: Antigen: not known. A much larger clone differs from this one at a single base, so this may be a read error.

The receptor was derived from a female donor with breast cancer. Some clones in this sample may be carry-over from other donors' samples. The sequenced material came from axillary lymph node tissue. V is TRBV19 and J is TRBJ2-1; no definite D call. The CDR3 nucleotides are TGTGCCAGTAGTAAGGTAGCTTCCGATGAGCAGTTCTTC. Its protein product is CASSKVASDEQFF.